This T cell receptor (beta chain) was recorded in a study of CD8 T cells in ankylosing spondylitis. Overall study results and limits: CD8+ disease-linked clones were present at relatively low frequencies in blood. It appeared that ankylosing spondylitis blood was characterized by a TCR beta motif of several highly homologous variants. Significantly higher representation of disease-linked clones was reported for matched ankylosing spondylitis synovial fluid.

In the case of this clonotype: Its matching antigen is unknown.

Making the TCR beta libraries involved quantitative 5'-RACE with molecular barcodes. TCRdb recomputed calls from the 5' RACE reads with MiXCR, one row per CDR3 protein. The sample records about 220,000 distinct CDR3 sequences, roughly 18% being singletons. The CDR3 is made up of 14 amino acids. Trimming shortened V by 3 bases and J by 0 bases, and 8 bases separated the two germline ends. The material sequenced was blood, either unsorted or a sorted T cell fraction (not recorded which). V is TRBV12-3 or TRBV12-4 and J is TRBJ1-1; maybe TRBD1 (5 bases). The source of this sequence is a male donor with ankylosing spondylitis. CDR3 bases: TGTGCCAGCAGTTTTTCAGGGTTGAACACTGAAGCTTTCTTT. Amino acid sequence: CASSFSGLNTEAFF.